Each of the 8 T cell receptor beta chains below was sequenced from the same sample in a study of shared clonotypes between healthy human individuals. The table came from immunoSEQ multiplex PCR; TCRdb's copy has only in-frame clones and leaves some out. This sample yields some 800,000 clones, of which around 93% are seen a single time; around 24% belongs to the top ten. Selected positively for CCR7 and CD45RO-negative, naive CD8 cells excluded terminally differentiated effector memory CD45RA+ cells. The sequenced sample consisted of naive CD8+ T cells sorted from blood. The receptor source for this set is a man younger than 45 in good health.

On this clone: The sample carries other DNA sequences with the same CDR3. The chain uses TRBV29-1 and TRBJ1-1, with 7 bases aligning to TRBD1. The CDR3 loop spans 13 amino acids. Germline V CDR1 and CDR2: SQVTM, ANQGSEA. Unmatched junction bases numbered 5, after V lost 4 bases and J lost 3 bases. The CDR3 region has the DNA TGCAGCGTTGTCGGGCAGGGGGACACTGAAGCTTTCTTT. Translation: CSVVGQGDTEAFF.

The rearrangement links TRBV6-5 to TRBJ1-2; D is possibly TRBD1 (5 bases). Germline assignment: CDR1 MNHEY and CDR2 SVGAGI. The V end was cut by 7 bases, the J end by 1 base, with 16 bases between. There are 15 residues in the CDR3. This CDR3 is CASITWDGSNYGYTF. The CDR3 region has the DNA TGTGCCAGCATTACCTGGGACGGCAGTAACTATGGCTACACCTTC.

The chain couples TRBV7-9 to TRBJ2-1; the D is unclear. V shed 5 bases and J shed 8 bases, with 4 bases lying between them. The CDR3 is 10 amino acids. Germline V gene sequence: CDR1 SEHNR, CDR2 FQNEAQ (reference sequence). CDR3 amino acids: CASSTYEQFF. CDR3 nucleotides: TGTGCCAGCAGCACCTATGAGCAGTTCTTC.

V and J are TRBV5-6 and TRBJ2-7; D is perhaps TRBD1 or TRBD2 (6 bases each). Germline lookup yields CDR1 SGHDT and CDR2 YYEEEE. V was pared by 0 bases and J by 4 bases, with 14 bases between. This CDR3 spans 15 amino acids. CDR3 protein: CASSLERGPWYEQYF. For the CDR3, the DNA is TGTGCCAGCAGCTTGGAACGGGGGCCATGGTACGAGCAGTACTTC.

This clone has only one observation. CDR3 loop: CASSPRTSPSLDTQYF. The CDR3 DNA sequence: TGCGCCAGCAGCCCGCGGACTAGCCCCTCCCTCGATACGCAGTATTTT. The rearrangement joins TRBV5-1 to TRBJ2-3; TRBD2 matches at 8 bases. CDR3 size: 16 residues. Trimming took 4 bases from V and 6 from J; bases not matched to a gene: 13. CDR1 SGHRS and CDR2 YFSETQ come from the germline V gene.

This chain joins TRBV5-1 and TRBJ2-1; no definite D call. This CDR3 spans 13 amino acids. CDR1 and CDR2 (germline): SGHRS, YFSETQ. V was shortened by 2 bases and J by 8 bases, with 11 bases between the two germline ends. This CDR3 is CASSFSLGYEQFF. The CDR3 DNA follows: TGCGCCAGCAGCTTCAGTCTAGGGTATGAGCAGTTCTTC.

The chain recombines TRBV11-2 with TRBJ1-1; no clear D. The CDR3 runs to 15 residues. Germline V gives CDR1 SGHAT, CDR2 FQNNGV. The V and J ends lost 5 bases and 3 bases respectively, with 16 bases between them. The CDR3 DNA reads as TGTGCCAGCAGCCTACGGGCCAGGCTGGACACTGAAGCTTTCTTT. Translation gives CASSLRARLDTEAFF. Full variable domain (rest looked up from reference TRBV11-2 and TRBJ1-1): EAGVAQSPRYKIIEKRQSVAFWCNPISGHATLYWYQQILGQGPKLLIQFQNNGVVDDSQLPKDRFSAERLKGVDSTLKIQPAKLEDSAVYLCASSLRARLDTEAFFGQGTRLTVV.

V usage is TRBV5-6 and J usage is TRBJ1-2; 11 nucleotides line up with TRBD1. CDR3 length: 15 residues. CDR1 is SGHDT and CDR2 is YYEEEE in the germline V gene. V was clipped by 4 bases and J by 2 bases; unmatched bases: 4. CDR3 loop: CASSTGQGANYGYTF. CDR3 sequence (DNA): TGTGCCAGCAGCACCGGACAGGGGGCCAACTATGGCTACACCTTC.